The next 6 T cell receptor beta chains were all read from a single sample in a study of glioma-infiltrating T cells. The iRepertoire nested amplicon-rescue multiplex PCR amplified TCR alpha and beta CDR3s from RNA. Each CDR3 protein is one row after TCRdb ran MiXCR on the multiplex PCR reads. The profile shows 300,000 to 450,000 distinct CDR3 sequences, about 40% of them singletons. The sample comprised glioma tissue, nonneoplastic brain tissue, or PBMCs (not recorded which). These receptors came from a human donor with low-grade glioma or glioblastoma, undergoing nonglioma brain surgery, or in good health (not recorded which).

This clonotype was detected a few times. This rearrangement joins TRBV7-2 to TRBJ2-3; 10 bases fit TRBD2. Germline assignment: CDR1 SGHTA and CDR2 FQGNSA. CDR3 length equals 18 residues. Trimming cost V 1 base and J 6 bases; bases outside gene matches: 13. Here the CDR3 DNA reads TGTGCCAGCAGCTTAGAGGGGCTAGCGGGAGCCCCGGGGGATACGCAGTATTTT. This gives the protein CASSLEGLAGAPGDTQYF.

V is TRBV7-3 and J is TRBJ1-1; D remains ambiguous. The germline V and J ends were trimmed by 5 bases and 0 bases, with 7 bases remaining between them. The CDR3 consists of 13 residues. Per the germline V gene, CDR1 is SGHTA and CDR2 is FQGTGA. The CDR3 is CASSIWMNTEAFF. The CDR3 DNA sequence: TGTGCCAGCAGCATATGGATGAACACTGAAGCTTTCTTT.

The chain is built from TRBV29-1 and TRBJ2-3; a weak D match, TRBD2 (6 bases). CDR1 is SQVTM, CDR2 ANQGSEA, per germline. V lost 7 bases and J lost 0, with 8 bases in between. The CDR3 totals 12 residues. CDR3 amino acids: CSGRGSTDTQYF. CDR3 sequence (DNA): TGCAGCGGGAGGGGTAGCACAGATACGCAGTATTTT.

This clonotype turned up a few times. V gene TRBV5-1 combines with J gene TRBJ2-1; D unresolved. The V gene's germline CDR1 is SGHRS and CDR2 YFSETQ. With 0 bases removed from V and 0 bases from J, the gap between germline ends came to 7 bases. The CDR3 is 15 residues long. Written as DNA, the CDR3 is TGCGCCAGCAGCTTGGAACACCTCTCCTACAATGAGCAGTTCTTC. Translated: CASSLEHLSYNEQFF.

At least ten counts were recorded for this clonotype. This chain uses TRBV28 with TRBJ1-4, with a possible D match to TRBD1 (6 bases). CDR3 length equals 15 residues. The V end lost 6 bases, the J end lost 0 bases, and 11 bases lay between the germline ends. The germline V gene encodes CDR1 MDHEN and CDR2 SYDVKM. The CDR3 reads CASRLQGATNEKLFF. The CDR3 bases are TGTGCCAGCAGGCTACAGGGCGCAACTAATGAAAAACTGTTTTTT.

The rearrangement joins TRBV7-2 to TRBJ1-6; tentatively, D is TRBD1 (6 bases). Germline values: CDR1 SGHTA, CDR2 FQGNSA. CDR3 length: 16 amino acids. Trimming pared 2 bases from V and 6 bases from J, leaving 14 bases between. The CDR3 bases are TGTGCCAGCAGCTTATATGGACAGCGAACTAATTCACCCCTCCACTTT. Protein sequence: CASSLYGQRTNSPLHF.